A selection of T cell receptor beta chains follows, all from one sample in a study of T cell responses to AZD1222 COVID-19 vaccine. Clones were sequenced by immunoSEQ multiplex PCR, and TCRdb holds only the in-frame ones, with some missing. This table has about 150,000 clones, roughly 85% appearing once. This material consisted of peripheral blood, taken 28 days after the second dose of the MenACWY control vaccine. The receptors originated from an adult who received the MenACWY meningococcal vaccine as a control. The CDR3 runs from the conserved cysteine through the conserved F or W. D genes are given only for firm matches. Not every row has a clone size; where given, it reads once, few, many or a size class.

abundance: few; d_gene: .; v_gene: TRBV5-1; j_gene: TRBJ1-3; CDR3aa: CASSRLGQLGGDTIYF; CDR3nt: TGCGCCAGCAGCAGGTTGGGGCAGCTAGGAGGAGACACCATATATTTT
abundance: .; d_gene: .; v_gene: TRBV5-1; j_gene: TRBJ1-3; CDR3aa: CASSVGTPGNTIYF; CDR3nt: TGCGCCAGCAGCGTCGGGACACCGGGAAACACCATATATTTT
abundance: .; d_gene: .; v_gene: TRBV19; j_gene: TRBJ1-5; CDR3aa: CASSIVPNQPQHF; CDR3nt: TGTGCCAGTAGTATAGTACCCAATCAGCCCCAGCATTTT
abundance: .; d_gene: .; v_gene: TRBV7-2; j_gene: TRBJ1-1; CDR3aa: CASSSYTEAFF; CDR3nt: TGTGCCAGCAGCTCCTACACTGAAGCTTTCTTT
abundance: .; d_gene: .; v_gene: TRBV9; j_gene: TRBJ2-3; CDR3aa: CASNGGRTDTQYF; CDR3nt: TGTGCCAGCAATGGAGGCCGCACAGATACGCAGTATTTT
abundance: .; d_gene: TRBD2; v_gene: TRBV5-1; j_gene: TRBJ2-7; CDR3aa: CASRAPSGRYEQYF; CDR3nt: TGCGCCAGCAGGGCGCCTAGCGGGAGATACGAGCAGTACTTC
abundance: .; d_gene: TRBD2; v_gene: TRBV6-4; j_gene: TRBJ2-3; CDR3aa: CASSDLAGNTDTQYF; CDR3nt: TGTGCCAGCAGTGACCTAGCGGGGAACACAGATACGCAGTATTTT
abundance: .; d_gene: .; v_gene: TRBV3-1/TRBV3-2; j_gene: TRBJ1-5; CDR3aa: CASSQAVSGHDSNQPQHF; CDR3nt: TGTGCCAGCAGCCAAGCCGTATCGGGTCACGATAGCAATCAGCCCCAGCATTTT
abundance: .; d_gene: TRBD2; v_gene: TRBV19; j_gene: TRBJ2-2; CDR3aa: CASSMGLAGAHTGELFF; CDR3nt: TGTGCCAGTAGTATGGGGCTAGCGGGTGCCCACACCGGGGAGCTGTTTTTT
abundance: few; d_gene: .; v_gene: TRBV7-3; j_gene: TRBJ2-5; CDR3aa: CASSSTGGQETQYF; CDR3nt: TGTGCCAGCAGCTCCACGGGCGGGCAAGAGACCCAGTACTTC
abundance: few; d_gene: TRBD1; v_gene: TRBV7-9; j_gene: TRBJ1-5; CDR3aa: CASSLGTGGAEQPQHF; CDR3nt: TGTGCCAGCAGCTTGGGGACAGGGGGCGCAGAGCAGCCCCAGCATTTT
abundance: .; d_gene: .; v_gene: TRBV18; j_gene: TRBJ2-7; CDR3aa: CASSPPTLDEQYF; CDR3nt: TGTGCCAGCTCACCACCGACGCTCGACGAGCAGTACTTC
abundance: .; d_gene: TRBD2; v_gene: TRBV9; j_gene: TRBJ2-1; CDR3aa: CASSAPGLAGNSAYNEQFF; CDR3nt: TGTGCCAGCAGCGCACCGGGACTAGCGGGAAACTCTGCCTACAATGAGCAGTTCTTC
abundance: .; d_gene: .; v_gene: TRBV4-1; j_gene: TRBJ2-5; CDR3aa: CASREGKGQETQYF; CDR3nt: TGCGCCAGCAGAGAAGGAAAAGGACAAGAGACCCAGTACTTC
abundance: .; d_gene: TRBD2; v_gene: TRBV28; j_gene: TRBJ2-3; CDR3aa: CASRPRTLAGGLSRYTQYF; CDR3nt: TGTGCCAGCAGACCCCGGACACTAGCGGGGGGGCTTAGTAGGTATACGCAGTATTTT
abundance: .; d_gene: .; v_gene: TRBV19; j_gene: TRBJ2-5; CDR3aa: CASSSPPPETQYF; CDR3nt: TGTGCCAGTAGTAGCCCCCCTCCAGAGACCCAGTACTTC
abundance: .; d_gene: TRBD1; v_gene: TRBV19; j_gene: TRBJ2-4; CDR3aa: CASSPGQGANIQYF; CDR3nt: TGTGCCAGTAGTCCCGGACAGGGGGCAAACATTCAGTACTTC
abundance: few; d_gene: TRBD2; v_gene: TRBV7-6; j_gene: TRBJ2-1; CDR3aa: CASSRTSGRANEQFF; CDR3nt: TGTGCCAGCAGCCGCACTAGCGGGAGAGCGAATGAGCAGTTCTTC
abundance: .; d_gene: .; v_gene: TRBV3-1/TRBV3-2; j_gene: TRBJ1-1; CDR3aa: CASSQRPTDRPNTEAFF; CDR3nt: TGTGCCAGCAGCCAGAGGCCTACTGACAGACCGAACACTGAAGCTTTCTTT
abundance: .; d_gene: TRBD1; v_gene: TRBV9; j_gene: TRBJ1-2; CDR3aa: CASSPGQAGGYYGYTF; CDR3nt: TGTGCCAGCAGCCCTGGACAGGCCGGCGGGTACTATGGCTACACCTTC
abundance: .; d_gene: .; v_gene: TRBV6-4; j_gene: TRBJ1-1; CDR3aa: CASSVGIDTEAFF; CDR3nt: TGTGCCAGCAGTGTGGGGATAGACACTGAAGCTTTCTTT
abundance: .; d_gene: TRBD2; v_gene: TRBV28; j_gene: TRBJ2-4; CDR3aa: CASSLWKFFGTTAKNIQYF; CDR3nt: TGTGCCAGCAGTTTATGGAAGTTCTTTGGGACTACAGCCAAAAACATTCAGTACTTC
abundance: once; d_gene: .; v_gene: TRBV11-3; j_gene: TRBJ1-3; CDR3aa: CASSLGPNSGNTIYF; CDR3nt: TGTGCCAGCAGCTTGGGGCCAAACTCTGGAAACACCATATATTTT
abundance: .; d_gene: .; v_gene: TRBV28; j_gene: TRBJ1-5; CDR3aa: CASLGGGSPSNQPQHF; CDR3nt: TGTGCCAGCCTTGGAGGAGGGAGCCCGAGCAATCAGCCCCAGCATTTT
abundance: .; d_gene: .; v_gene: TRBV11-2; j_gene: TRBJ1-5; CDR3aa: CASSSGSTSGNQPQHF; CDR3nt: TGTGCCAGCAGCTCCGGCTCAACGAGTGGCAATCAGCCCCAGCATTTT
abundance: once; d_gene: TRBD1; v_gene: TRBV18; j_gene: TRBJ1-1; CDR3aa: CASSPTGAAEAFF; CDR3nt: TGTGCCAGCTCACCAACAGGGGCGGCTGAAGCTTTCTTT
abundance: .; d_gene: TRBD1; v_gene: TRBV10-3; j_gene: TRBJ1-3; CDR3aa: CAISERQGLSGNTIYF; CDR3nt: TGTGCCATCAGTGAAAGACAGGGACTCTCTGGAAACACCATATATTTT
abundance: .; d_gene: .; v_gene: TRBV12-3/TRBV12-4; j_gene: TRBJ1-1; CDR3aa: CASSLGVGSEAFF; CDR3nt: TGTGCCAGCAGTTTAGGTGTGGGCTCTGAAGCTTTCTTT
abundance: .; d_gene: .; v_gene: TRBV28; j_gene: TRBJ1-3; CDR3aa: CASRGTGNTIYF; CDR3nt: TGTGCCAGCAGGGGGACTGGAAACACCATATATTTT
abundance: .; d_gene: TRBD1; v_gene: TRBV7-9; j_gene: TRBJ1-2; CDR3aa: CASSLATGVDGYTF; CDR3nt: TGTGCCAGCAGCTTAGCTACAGGGGTCGACGGCTACACCTTC
abundance: few; d_gene: TRBD1; v_gene: TRBV25-1; j_gene: TRBJ1-1; CDR3aa: CASSEYIRTGGRNTEAFF; CDR3nt: TGTGCCAGCAGTGAATATATTAGGACAGGGGGCAGGAACACTGAAGCTTTCTTT
abundance: .; d_gene: .; v_gene: TRBV5-1; j_gene: TRBJ1-6; CDR3aa: CASSLSGPNSPLHF; CDR3nt: TGCGCCAGCAGCTTGTCAGGTCCTAATTCACCCCTCCACTTT
abundance: .; d_gene: .; v_gene: TRBV5-1; j_gene: TRBJ2-3; CDR3aa: CASSLEADTQYF; CDR3nt: TGCGCCAGCAGCTTAGAGGCAGATACGCAGTATTTT
abundance: .; d_gene: TRBD1; v_gene: TRBV7-2; j_gene: TRBJ2-5; CDR3aa: CASSTGTGGGEETQYF; CDR3nt: TGTGCCAGCAGCACCGGGACAGGGGGCGGGGAGGAGACCCAGTACTTC
abundance: .; d_gene: .; v_gene: TRBV12-3/TRBV12-4; j_gene: TRBJ1-2; CDR3aa: CASSVGGYGYTF; CDR3nt: TGTGCCAGCAGTGTGGGGGGCTATGGCTACACCTTC
abundance: .; d_gene: .; v_gene: TRBV27; j_gene: TRBJ2-2; CDR3aa: CASVSWTGELFF; CDR3nt: TGTGCCAGCGTGAGTTGGACCGGGGAGCTGTTTTTT
abundance: .; d_gene: .; v_gene: TRBV7-9; j_gene: TRBJ1-2; CDR3aa: CASSLVGQGGYGYTF; CDR3nt: TGTGCCAGCAGCTTAGTAGGGCAGGGCGGCTATGGCTACACCTTC
abundance: few; d_gene: TRBD2; v_gene: TRBV19; j_gene: TRBJ2-3; CDR3aa: CASSIGPTSGVHTDTQYF; CDR3nt: TGTGCCAGTAGTATAGGCCCCACTAGCGGGGTACACACAGATACGCAGTATTTT
abundance: .; d_gene: .; v_gene: TRBV19; j_gene: TRBJ1-1; CDR3aa: CASSITGARAFF; CDR3nt: TGTGCCAGTAGTATTACGGGGGCCCGAGCTTTCTTT
abundance: .; d_gene: .; v_gene: TRBV18; j_gene: TRBJ2-1; CDR3aa: CASSPLGGQGKIDEQFF; CDR3nt: TGTGCCAGCTCACCACTAGGCGGGCAGGGGAAGATAGATGAGCAGTTCTTC
abundance: .; d_gene: TRBD1; v_gene: TRBV10-1; j_gene: TRBJ1-3; CDR3aa: CASTTGQGKGNTIYF; CDR3nt: TGCGCCAGCACCACGGGACAGGGAAAAGGAAACACCATATATTTT
abundance: .; d_gene: .; v_gene: TRBV4-1; j_gene: TRBJ1-2; CDR3aa: CASSRDSPRGHGYTF; CDR3nt: TGCGCCAGCAGCCGCGATAGCCCCCGGGGGCACGGCTACACCTTC
abundance: .; d_gene: .; v_gene: TRBV12-3/TRBV12-4; j_gene: TRBJ2-7; CDR3aa: CASSYYSEQYF; CDR3nt: TGTGCCAGCAGTTATTATTCCGAGCAGTACTTC
abundance: .; d_gene: TRBD1; v_gene: TRBV12-5; j_gene: TRBJ2-7; CDR3aa: CASGLDTKQGARHEQYF; CDR3nt: TGTGCTAGTGGTTTGGATACGAAACAGGGGGCGAGACACGAGCAGTACTTC
abundance: .; d_gene: TRBD2; v_gene: TRBV4-2; j_gene: TRBJ2-5; CDR3aa: CASSRTGTSGGADGTQYF; CDR3nt: TGTGCCAGCAGCCGCACCGGGACTAGCGGGGGGGCCGATGGGACCCAGTACTTC
abundance: .; d_gene: .; v_gene: TRBV19; j_gene: TRBJ1-5; CDR3aa: CASSLSGGGIRQPQHF; CDR3nt: TGTGCCAGTAGCCTCTCGGGGGGAGGAATCCGTCAGCCCCAGCATTTT
abundance: .; d_gene: TRBD1; v_gene: TRBV18; j_gene: TRBJ1-6; CDR3aa: CASSPQGQGNSPLHF; CDR3nt: TGTGCCAGCTCACCACAAGGACAGGGCAATTCACCCCTCCACTTT
abundance: .; d_gene: .; v_gene: TRBV28; j_gene: TRBJ2-7; CDR3aa: CASRFGAGAFSYEQYF; CDR3nt: TGTGCCAGCAGGTTTGGGGCCGGCGCCTTCTCCTACGAGCAGTACTTC
abundance: .; d_gene: .; v_gene: TRBV5-1; j_gene: TRBJ2-5; CDR3aa: CASSLVGQQETQYF; CDR3nt: TGCGCCAGCAGCTTGGTAGGCCAGCAAGAGACCCAGTACTTC
abundance: .; d_gene: TRBD1; v_gene: TRBV27; j_gene: TRBJ1-2; CDR3aa: CASSALTGGSEGYYGYTF; CDR3nt: TGTGCCAGCAGTGCCCTAACAGGGGGGTCAGAGGGATACTATGGCTACACCTTC
abundance: .; d_gene: .; v_gene: TRBV7-2; j_gene: TRBJ2-7; CDR3aa: CATGRDPTLEQYF; CDR3nt: TGTGCCACAGGCCGGGACCCGACCCTCGAGCAGTACTTC
abundance: .; d_gene: TRBD1; v_gene: TRBV19; j_gene: TRBJ1-1; CDR3aa: CASSMVAGQGNTEAFF; CDR3nt: TGTGCCAGTAGTATGGTTGCTGGACAGGGGAACACTGAAGCTTTCTTT
abundance: .; d_gene: .; v_gene: TRBV6-4; j_gene: TRBJ1-2; CDR3aa: CASSDGSSSYGYTF; CDR3nt: TGTGCCAGCAGTGACGGCAGCTCTAGCTATGGCTACACCTTC
abundance: .; d_gene: TRBD1; v_gene: TRBV6-5; j_gene: TRBJ1-5; CDR3aa: CASSLHTGVGSPQHF; CDR3nt: TGTGCCAGCAGTTTGCACACAGGGGTAGGATCGCCCCAGCATTTT